The rows below give T cell receptor beta chains drawn from one sample of a study of blood T cell repertoires in COVID-19. Here immunoSEQ multiplex PCR was the method, and the copy in TCRdb shows in-frame clones only, minus some. This sample yields 120,000 to 150,000 clones, of which roughly 77% are seen a single time; 4.2% belongs to the top ten. Sequenced input: peripheral blood. The receptors were gathered from a man between 60 and 75 years old with acute or convalescent COVID-19. Both conserved end residues are part of each CDR3. The D gene is left open where the match is weak. Size values are once, few and many counts, or a class for expanded clones, and some rows have none.

cdr3_aa cdr3_nt clone_size j_call d_call v_call
CASSLGQGASLGGYTF TGCGCCAGCAGCTTGGGACAGGGGGCTTCCTTAGGTGGCTACACCTTC few TRBJ1-2 TRBD1 TRBV5-1
CASSKTGVGYGYTF TGTGCCAGCAGTAAGACAGGGGTTGGCTATGGCTACACCTTC few TRBJ1-2 TRBD1 TRBV6-5
CASSVGANQPQHF TGTGCCAGCAGCGTGGGGGCAAATCAGCCCCAGCATTTT . TRBJ1-5 . TRBV7-9
CASSLRAGGPDEQFF TGTGCCAGCAGTCTCCGGGCGGGAGGGCCCGATGAGCAGTTCTTC . TRBJ2-1 TRBD2 TRBV7-6
CASRGGPPNEKLFF TGTGCCAGCAGGGGTGGGCCCCCTAATGAAAAACTGTTTTTT . TRBJ1-4 . TRBV6-5
CSARVYGIDTF TGCAGTGCTAGAGTGTACGGGATCGACACCTTC . TRBJ1-2 . TRBV20-1
CASSIMAGEKLFF TGTGCCAGTAGTATAATGGCAGGGGAAAAACTGTTTTTT medium-sized TRBJ1-4 . TRBV19
CASSYSNQFGYTF TGTGCCAGCAGTTACTCGAACCAGTTTGGCTACACCTTC . TRBJ1-2 . TRBV6-5
CATSRDGGYQETQYF TGTGCCACCAGCAGAGATGGGGGGTACCAAGAGACCCAGTACTTC . TRBJ2-5 . TRBV15
CASSPWGDNEQFF TGTGCCAGCTCACCATGGGGGGACAATGAGCAGTTCTTC . TRBJ2-1 . TRBV18
CASRGQGWEDQPQHF TGTGCCAGTAGGGGACAGGGCTGGGAGGATCAGCCCCAGCATTTT . TRBJ1-5 TRBD1 TRBV19
CASSLGGLSTGELFF TGTGCCAGCAGCTTAGGAGGGTTATCGACCGGGGAGCTGTTTTTT once TRBJ2-2 . TRBV7-9
CATSDPPIGLSYNEQFF TGTGCCACCAGTGATCCACCCATTGGCCTCTCCTACAATGAGCAGTTCTTC once TRBJ2-1 . TRBV24-1
CASSLESGSGQETQYF TGTGCCAGCAGCTTGGAAAGCGGGAGTGGACAAGAGACCCAGTACTTC . TRBJ2-5 TRBD2 TRBV5-4
CASSPRAGASKGEKLFF TGTGCCAGCAGCCCTAGGGCAGGGGCATCTAAGGGCGAAAAACTGTTTTTT . TRBJ1-4 . TRBV7-2
CASSPGLRGQYF TGCGCCAGCAGTCCGGGCCTTCGGGGGCAGTATTTT . TRBJ2-3 . TRBV10-1
CASSLLAGGPYEQYF TGCGCCAGCAGCCTATTAGCGGGAGGGCCCTACGAGCAGTACTTC . TRBJ2-7 TRBD2 TRBV5-1
CASSLRVALDEQFF TGTGCCAGCAGTTTAAGGGTAGCGTTGGATGAGCAGTTCTTC once TRBJ2-1 . TRBV2
CASSNCGETQYF TGTGCCAGCAGCAATTGCGGAGAGACCCAGTACTTC . TRBJ2-5 . TRBV21-1
CASSQDGGADTGELFF TGTGCCAGCAGCCAAGACGGCGGGGCCGACACCGGGGAGCTGTTTTTT once TRBJ2-2 . TRBV3-1/TRBV3-2
CASSHRQTGNSPLHF TGTGCCAGCAGCCACCGACAGACCGGCAATTCACCCCTCCACTTT . TRBJ1-6 . TRBV3-1/TRBV3-2
CASSIHGGTNAGELFF TGTGCCAGTAGTATTCATGGCGGCACAAATGCCGGGGAGCTGTTTTTT few TRBJ2-2 . TRBV19
CARPLWGLQPQHF TGCGCCAGACCCCTTTGGGGCCTTCAGCCCCAGCATTTT . TRBJ1-5 . TRBV10-2
CASSLGSVGQGGYTF TGCGCCAGCAGCTTGGGAAGCGTCGGCCAGGGAGGTTACACCTTC . TRBJ1-2 . TRBV5-1
CASSLDMNTEAFF TGTGCCAGCAGCTTGGATATGAACACTGAAGCTTTCTTT . TRBJ1-1 . TRBV5-6
CASSSGWNYGYTF TGTGCCAGCAGTTCGGGGTGGAACTATGGCTACACCTTC . TRBJ1-2 . TRBV6-5
CASQLAGVTEDEQFF TGTGCCAGCCAACTAGCGGGAGTCACCGAGGATGAGCAGTTCTTC . TRBJ2-1 TRBD2 TRBV3-1/TRBV3-2
CASSSVSGTGNYGYTF TGTGCCAGCAGTTCTGTTTCCGGGACAGGGAACTATGGCTACACCTTC few TRBJ1-2 TRBD1 TRBV28
CASSQPGQGSDTIYF TGTGCCAGCAGCCAACCGGGACAGGGGTCAGACACCATATATTTT . TRBJ1-3 TRBD1 TRBV4-2
CASSEAMGRVLGTEAFF TGTGCCAGCAGTGAAGCAATGGGCAGGGTGTTGGGCACTGAAGCTTTCTTT . TRBJ1-1 . TRBV2
CASSRALSSGNTIYF TGTGCCAGCAGTCGCGCCTTATCCTCTGGAAACACCATATATTTT . TRBJ1-3 . TRBV6-5
CASSQRGGELFF TGTGCCAGCAGCCAAAGGGGGGGCGAGCTGTTTTTT . TRBJ2-2 . TRBV27
CASSQIQWVEQYF TGTGCCAGCAGCCAGATACAGTGGGTCGAGCAGTACTTC . TRBJ2-7 . TRBV7-9
CASTGGVREPQHF TGTGCCAGCACGGGCGGGGTCCGCGAGCCCCAGCATTTT few TRBJ1-5 . TRBV28
CAWRGGGTESNQPQHF TGTGCCTGGAGGGGCGGGGGAACTGAAAGCAATCAGCCCCAGCATTTT . TRBJ1-5 . TRBV30
CASSKIGTDNEKLFF TGTGCCAGCAGCAAGATCGGGACAGATAATGAAAAACTGTTTTTT many TRBJ1-4 TRBD1 TRBV7-6
CASSAQGAAIYEQYF TGTGCCAGCAGCGCACAGGGGGCGGCAATCTACGAGCAGTACTTC . TRBJ2-7 TRBD1 TRBV7-2
CASSEWGGYTEAFF TGTGCCAGCAGTGAGTGGGGGGGCTACACTGAAGCTTTCTTT . TRBJ1-1 . TRBV6-1
CASSLETDNKLFF TGTGCCAGCAGCTTAGAGACGGACAACAAACTGTTTTTT . TRBJ1-4 . TRBV7-9
CASRPADRPHDEQYF TGTGCCAGCAGACCCGCGGACAGGCCCCACGACGAGCAGTACTTC . TRBJ2-7 TRBD1 TRBV28
CASSYRQTNTGELFF TGTGCCAGCAGTTACCGACAGACTAACACCGGGGAGCTGTTTTTT . TRBJ2-2 . TRBV6-6
CASSPPTGLNTEAFF TGTGCCAGTAGTCCCCCGACAGGGCTGAACACTGAAGCTTTCTTT . TRBJ1-1 TRBD1 TRBV19
CASSLDRDQNIQYF TGTGCCAGTTCACTGGACAGGGACCAAAACATTCAGTACTTC . TRBJ2-4 TRBD1 TRBV19
CATMGFRQAPSQPQHF TGTGCCACCATGGGTTTTCGACAGGCACCCAGTCAGCCCCAGCATTTT . TRBJ1-5 . TRBV15
CASSSGPGGYTF TGTGCCAGTAGTTCTGGACCGGGGGGCTACACCTTC . TRBJ1-2 . TRBV19
CSASGQGIHEQYF TGCAGTGCTAGTGGACAGGGGATCCACGAGCAGTACTTC . TRBJ2-7 TRBD1 TRBV20-1
CASSIRDYSPLHF TGTGCCAGCAGCATCCGGGACTATTCACCCCTCCACTTT . TRBJ1-6 . TRBV7-8
CASSVEAGEWDEQFF TGTGCCAGCAGCGTAGAAGCGGGAGAATGGGATGAGCAGTTCTTC . TRBJ2-1 TRBD2 TRBV9
CASSIGREGPTDTQYF TGTGCCAGCAGTATAGGGCGGGAGGGTCCTACAGATACGCAGTATTTT . TRBJ2-3 TRBD2 TRBV2
CASSLRAEGNHGQPQHF TGTGCCAGCAGCTTACGGGCAGAGGGCAATCATGGTCAGCCCCAGCATTTT few TRBJ1-5 . TRBV5-6
CASTSGNTEAFF TGCGCCTCCACGAGTGGGAACACTGAAGCTTTCTTT once TRBJ1-1 . TRBV5-1
CASSFLPPTVLAGNTIYF TGCGCCAGCAGCTTCTTGCCTCCAACGGTCCTAGCTGGAAACACCATATATTTT . TRBJ1-3 . TRBV5-1
CASSPGQQTSTDTQYF TGCGCCAGCAGCCCAGGACAGCAAACTAGCACAGATACGCAGTATTTT . TRBJ2-3 . TRBV5-1
CATGLVGQANTDTQYF TGTGCCACCGGTTTAGTCGGACAGGCGAACACAGATACGCAGTATTTT . TRBJ2-3 TRBD1 TRBV15
CASSLTGRETQYF TGTGCCAGCAGCCTGACAGGGAGGGAGACCCAGTACTTC . TRBJ2-5 . TRBV6-4
CASSLGVAGGEQYF TGTGCCAGCAGCTTGGGGGTAGCGGGAGGCGAGCAGTACTTC . TRBJ2-7 TRBD2 TRBV7-3
CASSPGVTADTQYF TGTGCCAGCTCACCGGGAGTAACAGCAGATACGCAGTATTTT . TRBJ2-3 . TRBV18